A selection of T cell receptor beta chains follows, all from one sample in a study of OX40 agonist ivuxolimab in advanced cancers. Generated by immunoSEQ multiplex PCR, the TCRdb table keeps only in-frame clones and is missing some. Among about 62,000 clones listed, 60% to 85% were seen once. Sample: CD4+ or CD8+ T cells sorted from blood, taken in a trial of the OX40 agonist ivuxolimab. These receptors all come from an adult with an advanced solid tumor such as melanoma, head and neck, liver or kidney cancer. The CDR3 runs from the conserved cysteine through the conserved F or W. The D gene is left open where the match is weak. The listing skips clone size in some rows; elsewhere it reads once, few, many or a size class.

d_gene,j_gene,abundance,v_gene,CDR3aa,CDR3nt
TRBD2,TRBJ2-7,.,TRBV4-3,CASSQDWPSGSIYEQYF,TGCGCCAGCAGCCAAGATTGGCCTAGCGGGAGCATCTACGAGCAGTACTTC
TRBD1,TRBJ2-7,.,TRBV5-4,CASSLRDRVAEQYF,TGTGCCAGCAGCTTACGGGACAGGGTTGCCGAGCAGTACTTC
.,TRBJ1-5,few,TRBV27,CASSLWAGDQPQHF,TGTGCCAGCAGTTTATGGGCAGGGGATCAGCCCCAGCATTTT
.,TRBJ2-1,.,TRBV7-9,CASSYAGGNEQFF,TGTGCCAGCAGCTACGCCGGGGGCAATGAGCAGTTCTTC
.,TRBJ2-3,.,TRBV5-6,CASSLGGVSTDTQYF,TGTGCCAGCAGCTTGGGAGGGGTTAGCACAGATACGCAGTATTTT
.,TRBJ2-7,.,TRBV28,CASSFRRAGGGEQYF,TGTGCCAGCAGTTTCCGCCGGGCAGGGGGGGGCGAGCAGTACTTC
TRBD2,TRBJ2-2,.,TRBV11-2,CASSSTWGLAGGSGELFF,TGTGCCAGCAGCTCCACTTGGGGACTAGCGGGGGGAAGCGGGGAGCTGTTTTTT
TRBD1,TRBJ2-7,.,TRBV27,CASSLRDRVYEQYF,TGTGCCAGCAGTCTCCGGGACAGGGTCTACGAGCAGTACTTC
TRBD2,TRBJ2-7,.,TRBV30,CAWSPGLAGGREQYF,TGTGCCTGGAGCCCAGGACTAGCGGGAGGTCGCGAGCAGTACTTC
TRBD2,TRBJ2-5,.,TRBV7-9,CASSLETGLAGVNQETQYF,TGTGCCAGCAGCTTAGAGACCGGACTAGCGGGAGTGAACCAAGAGACCCAGTACTTC
TRBD1,TRBJ1-1,.,TRBV5-8,CASRGLAGGEAFF,TGTGCCAGCAGAGGGTTAGCAGGGGGTGAAGCTTTCTTT
TRBD1,TRBJ1-6,.,TRBV7-6,CASSLGHRGLNSPLHF,TGTGCCAGCAGCTTAGGACACAGGGGGCTTAATTCACCCCTCCACTTT
.,TRBJ1-2,.,TRBV6-4,CASSDGQGVYGYTF,TGTGCCAGCAGTGACGGGCAGGGCGTCTATGGCTACACCTTC
TRBD1,TRBJ2-7,.,TRBV7-8,CASSLGDRGNYEQYF,TGTGCCAGCAGCTTAGGGGACAGGGGTAACTACGAGCAGTACTTC
TRBD2,TRBJ2-4,.,TRBV5-6,CASSRREGNIQYF,TGTGCCAGCAGCCGTCGGGAGGGAAACATTCAGTACTTC
.,TRBJ2-7,.,TRBV28,CASFGGASYEQYF,TGTGCCAGCTTTGGCGGGGCCTCCTACGAGCAGTACTTC
.,TRBJ1-5,.,TRBV28,CAIGTAGNQPQHF,TGTGCCATCGGAACGGCAGGGAATCAGCCCCAGCATTTT
.,TRBJ1-1,.,TRBV5-6,CASSGRTWMNTEAFF,TGTGCCAGCAGCGGTAGGACATGGATGAACACTGAAGCTTTCTTT
.,TRBJ2-4,.,TRBV18,CASSPSILTGQNIQYF,TGTGCCAGCTCACCCTCGATTTTGACAGGCCAAAACATTCAGTACTTC
.,TRBJ2-3,.,TRBV19,CASRSGSTDTQYF,TGTGCCAGTAGGAGCGGGAGCACAGATACGCAGTATTTT
.,TRBJ2-1,.,TRBV5-1,CASSPAGAYNEQFF,TGCGCCAGCAGCCCGGCGGGGGCTTACAATGAGCAGTTCTTC
.,TRBJ2-7,.,TRBV7-9,CASSLEGRKTYEQYF,TGTGCCAGCAGCTTAGAAGGCAGGAAGACCTACGAGCAGTACTTC
TRBD1,TRBJ2-2,few,TRBV7-3,CASSLGQGNTGELFF,TGTGCCAGCAGCTTAGGACAGGGGAACACCGGGGAGCTGTTTTTT
TRBD1,TRBJ2-1,.,TRBV7-6,CASSPDDRDSEQFF,TGTGCCAGCAGCCCCGACGACAGGGACAGTGAGCAGTTCTTC
TRBD1,TRBJ1-2,.,TRBV30,CASQGHTNYGYTF,TGTGCCTCACAGGGGCACACTAACTATGGCTACACCTTC
TRBD2,TRBJ2-1,.,TRBV10-3,CAILAGETYNEQFF,TGTGCCATACTAGCGGGAGAAACCTACAATGAGCAGTTCTTC
.,TRBJ2-7,.,TRBV4-1,CASSRSLGPATYEQYF,TGCGCCAGCAGCCGATCGCTGGGACCGGCTACCTACGAGCAGTACTTC
.,TRBJ1-3,.,TRBV7-8,CASSFGNTIYF,TGTGCCAGTTCTTTCGGAAACACCATATATTTT
.,TRBJ1-5,few,TRBV27,CATQPGPNSNQPQHF,TGTGCCACACAACCGGGACCGAACTCCAATCAGCCCCAGCATTTT
TRBD2,TRBJ2-1,.,TRBV7-3,CASSLGKLAGPYNEQFF,TGTGCCAGCAGCTTAGGGAAGCTAGCGGGGCCCTACAATGAGCAGTTCTTC
.,TRBJ1-5,few,TRBV4-1,CASSREGRQDQPQHF,TGCGCCAGCAGCCGGGAGGGGCGTCAGGATCAGCCCCAGCATTTT
.,TRBJ2-5,.,TRBV5-1,CASSLAGETQYF,TGCGCCAGCAGTTTGGCCGGAGAGACCCAGTACTTC
.,TRBJ2-1,.,TRBV7-6,CASSLVYNEQFF,TGTGCCAGCAGCTTAGTCTACAATGAGCAGTTCTTC
TRBD2,TRBJ2-1,.,TRBV4-3,CASSRRTSGGPGGDEQFF,TGCGCCAGCAGCCGCAGGACTAGCGGGGGCCCCGGAGGAGATGAGCAGTTCTTC
.,TRBJ1-4,.,TRBV7-9,CASSHTAPWTEKLFF,TGTGCCAGCAGTCATACAGCTCCCTGGACTGAAAAACTGTTTTTT
.,TRBJ2-3,once,TRBV5-4,CASSLEGDTQYF,TGTGCCAGCAGCTTGGAAGGAGATACGCAGTATTTT
.,TRBJ1-2,.,TRBV5-4,CASSWGAGRGYTF,TGTGCCAGCAGCTGGGGCGCAGGGAGAGGCTACACCTTC
.,TRBJ2-7,few,TRBV4-3,CASSPRWGQNYEQYF,TGCGCCAGCAGTCCAAGGTGGGGACAAAACTACGAGCAGTACTTC
TRBD2,TRBJ2-3,.,TRBV27,CASSPRGERGQQYF,TGTGCCAGCAGTCCCCGGGGGGAGCGGGGCCAACAGTATTTT
TRBD2,TRBJ2-5,.,TRBV7-8,CASSLPGGQETQYF,TGTGCCAGCAGCTTGCCCGGGGGGCAAGAGACCCAGTACTTC
.,TRBJ1-5,.,TRBV7-6,CASSSTGDSNQPQHF,TGTGCCAGCAGCTCAACGGGGGATAGCAATCAGCCCCAGCATTTT
.,TRBJ1-5,.,TRBV2,CASGRGNSNQPQHF,TGTGCCAGCGGAAGAGGGAATAGCAATCAGCCCCAGCATTTT
.,TRBJ2-7,.,TRBV27,CASSPRGSYEQYF,TGTGCCAGCAGTCCCAGGGGTTCCTACGAGCAGTACTTC
.,TRBJ2-1,.,TRBV2,CASTQGTNEQFF,TGTGCCAGCACCCAGGGGACCAATGAGCAGTTCTTC
.,TRBJ1-1,.,TRBV6-5,CASSYSLMTTEAFF,TGTGCCAGCAGTTACTCCTTAATGACCACTGAAGCTTTCTTT
TRBD1,TRBJ2-1,.,TRBV29-1,CSVVELVDRAWGNEQFF,TGCAGCGTTGTAGAACTGGTGGACAGGGCCTGGGGTAATGAGCAGTTCTTC
TRBD2,TRBJ2-7,.,TRBV27,CASSPSGLYYEQYF,TGTGCCAGCAGTCCGTCGGGACTATACTACGAGCAGTACTTC
.,TRBJ2-7,.,TRBV4-1,CASSHNTFYEQYF,TGCGCCAGCAGCCACAACACCTTCTACGAGCAGTACTTC
.,TRBJ1-6,.,TRBV7-6,CASSLSAGSPLHF,TGTGCCAGCAGCTTAAGCGCTGGTTCACCCCTCCACTTT
TRBD1,TRBJ1-3,.,TRBV4-1,CASSLTTGSGNTIYF,TGCGCCAGCAGCCTCACGACAGGGTCTGGAAACACCATATATTTT
.,TRBJ2-5,.,TRBV21-1,CASWDRLYQETQYF,TGTGCCAGCTGGGACAGGTTGTACCAAGAGACCCAGTACTTC
.,TRBJ1-5,.,TRBV7-2,CASSLEAPVAQHF,TGTGCCAGCAGCTTAGAAGCCCCTGTGGCCCAGCATTTT
.,TRBJ2-5,.,TRBV9,CASSVGPGALETQYF,TGTGCCAGCAGCGTAGGCCCAGGGGCTTTGGAGACCCAGTACTTC
.,TRBJ2-2,few,TRBV7-7,CASSLGPGPNTGELFF,TGTGCTAGCAGCTTAGGTCCAGGGCCGAACACCGGGGAGCTGTTTTTT
.,TRBJ2-1,.,TRBV11-2,CASSLGSSRNNEQFF,TGTGCCAGCAGCTTAGGTTCTAGCAGGAACAATGAGCAGTTCTTC